This entry describes one TCR beta chain. This clonotype was picked up many times. Its antigen is not yet known. No base-level quality is on record; no much larger clone is a single base apart. CDR1 GTSNPN and CDR2 SVGIG are derived from the germline V gene (reference sequence). V is pared back by 2 bases and J by 2 bases, with 13 bases lying between the germline termini. CDR3 length: 15 amino acids, cysteine to phenylalanine. The retained sequence is limited to the CDR3, 45 bases, with the frame set at the first base. The sample originates from a study of tumor-infiltrating lymphocytes in primary liver carcinoma (dated 2017 in TCRdb). Background on the whole study: Of the five patients, three men and two women aged 30 to 69 years, four had hepatocellular carcinoma and one had combined HCC and intrahepatic cholangiocarcinoma. Tumors of the five patients were stage T1-T3 N0M0 with maximum diameters of roughly 4 to 11 cm. Each sample produced about 3.5 to 7.13 million productive TCRbeta reads, and read depth showed no significant difference between tissue types. For each liver tumor, the study sampled five regions along with adjacent normal tissue and blood, and applied TCRbeta repertoire sequencing, expression microarrays and whole-exome sequencing. A total of approximately 35 specimens from 5 patients, comprising some 25 tumor regions, 5 adjacent noncancerous liver tissues and 5 peripheral blood samples, were covered by TCRbeta repertoire sequencing. Reproducibility between technical replicate repertoires was high, with correlation coefficients above 0.95 and mean shared-clone rates roughly 0.87. What the authors observed across the whole study: Pairs of tumor regions showed greater repertoire overlap (mean around 36%) than tumor-adjacent pairs (17%) or tumor-blood pairs (approximately 15%), which is consistent with antigen-driven expansion. The study included only four or five patients, and the authors note findings should be validated in a larger study. Since the samples were bulk and unsorted, there was no way to compare CD4+ and CD8+ T cell repertoires. Because sequencing covered only the TCR beta chain and unpaired alpha chains were not captured, true repertoire diversity is likely underestimated. A significantly larger repertoire fraction was made up by the top 250 clones in tumors than in blood (p = 0.039).

Total RNA and DNA were co-extracted without cell sorting from 20-30 mg of bulk tissue using the AllPrep DNA/RNA mini kit. Surgical resection was performed in China between late 2015 and 2016 on about 5 patients with histopathologically diagnosed primary liver carcinoma. At the time of sampling, the patients had chronic HBV infection and had not received any treatment. Fresh tumor and adjacent tissue pieces were bisected, with one half stored in RNAlater at -80 degrees C and the other half sent for histology. Using a constant-region primer and ProtoScript II reverse transcriptase, TCRbeta-specific cDNA was reverse-transcribed from 400 to 550 ng total RNA. TCRbeta libraries were built with three nested multiplex PCR rounds, a slightly modified ARM-PCR procedure. Multiplex TRBV1-TRBV30 forward primers and a Cbeta reverse primer were used in the first two PCR rounds, each of which was run for approximately 10 cycles. Sample barcodes and Illumina adapters were added in a final 25-cycle PCR using Deep VentR polymerase. Before sequencing, amplicons between 200 and 500 bp were purified from gel using a QIAquick gel extraction kit. The TCRbeta amplicons were sequenced with 250-bp paired-end reads on an Illumina HiSeq 2500. Per the authors' processing: Quality trimming of reads was performed with Trimmomatic v0.33, and paired reads were merged with FLASH v1.2.11 so that full CDR3 sequences could be recovered. V, D and J germline segments were assigned to the rearranged TCRbeta sequences by MiGEC v1.2.1b. Clonotype statistics and Shannon-Wiener diversity indices were calculated with VDJtools v1.0.0. To reduce sampling bias, subsequent analyses other than the diversity analysis used only the 250 most abundant clonotypes in each sample. The public reads were reanalyzed by TCRdb: fastp trimming at Q25, MiXCR alignment, in-frame beta chains only. Rows merge per CDR3 protein into single entries with the most common DNA and genes. What appears here as the V and J calls and clone size reflects TCRdb's work, not the paper's. Recorded for this sample are over 100,000 distinct CDR3 sequences; nearly 70% of them occurred a single time. Over 8% of the sample comes from the top ten.

Sequencing input: tumor-adjacent normal liver tissue. The clonotype originates from a woman aged 60-75 years with primary liver carcinoma and hepatitis B virus infection. The chain is assembled from TRBV30 and TRBJ1-5, with TRBD1 perhaps the D gene, on 6 matching bases. The DNA sequence is given as TGTGCCTGGAGTAGGGGGGCGCGGGGCAATCAGCCCCAGCATTTT. It translates as CAWSRGARGNQPQHF.